The 28 T cell receptor beta chains given below trace back to one sample, sequenced in a study of blood T cell repertoires in COVID-19. TCRdb's copy holds only in-frame clones and misses some; the assay was immunoSEQ multiplex PCR. The data contain 300,000 to 400,000 clones, 65% to 90% of them singletons. Sequences were obtained from PBMCs or T cells enriched from blood (not recorded which). The receptors shown here come from a woman aged 40 to 50 with acute COVID-19.

The chain links TRBV3-1 (or the pseudogene TRBV3-2) to TRBJ2-7, with a tentative D call TRBD1 (5 bases). This CDR3 comprises 16 residues. CDR1 and CDR2 from the germline V gene are LGHDT and YNNKEL (reference sequence). V gave up 0 bases and J gave up 0 bases, with 12 bases separating them. This CDR3 reads CASSQDLGVSSYEQYF. CDR3 nucleotide sequence: TGTGCCAGCAGCCAAGACTTAGGGGTTAGCTCCTACGAGCAGTACTTC.

The V call is TRBV7-9, the J call TRBJ2-7, with D perhaps matching TRBD2 (6 bases). The V and J ends lost 1 base and 2 bases respectively, with 18 bases between them. CDR1 SEHNR and CDR2 FQNEAQ come from the germline V gene (reference sequence). CDR3 length: 17 residues. For the CDR3, the DNA is TGTGCCAGCAGCTTAGGCCCACAGACGGGACTTCCCTACGAGCAGTACTTC. Translating gives CASSLGPQTGLPYEQYF.

This clone was observed once. V is TRBV9 and J is TRBJ1-6, with D perhaps TRBD1 (6 bases). The CDR3 has 15 amino acids. V gave up 3 bases and J gave up 8 bases, with 15 bases separating them. From germline, CDR1 is SGDLS and CDR2 YYNGEE. Written as DNA, the CDR3 is TGTGCCAGCAGCGCCCAGACAGGAACCTATTCACCCCTCCACTTT. This gives the protein CASSAQTGTYSPLHF.

The chain has TRBV7-3 and TRBJ2-7; 15 bases agree with TRBD2. V lost 5 bases to trimming and J lost 6 bases; unmatched junction nucleotides: 2. The CDR3 loop spans 14 amino acids. CDR1 is SGHTA, CDR2 FQGTGA, per germline. CDR3 amino acids: CASSMGLAGGEQYF. The CDR3 nucleotides read TGTGCCAGCAGCATGGGACTAGCGGGAGGCGAGCAGTACTTC.

This rearrangement joins TRBV11-2 to TRBJ1-1; D call uncertain. Deletions cut 4 bases from V and 0 bases from J, with 6 bases between. Germline-derived CDR1 and CDR2 are SGHAT and FQNNGV. CDR3 length equals 13 residues. The CDR3 spells CASSYSLNTEAFF. The CDR3 DNA sequence: TGTGCCAGCAGCTATTCTTTGAACACTGAAGCTTTCTTT.

The chain couples TRBV2 to TRBJ2-3; TRBD1 matches at 11 bases. Germline V lookup: CDR1 SNHLY, CDR2 FYNNEI. The V gene end was trimmed by 7 bases and the J gene end by 3 bases; junction bases not matched to a gene: 6. The CDR3 has 15 residues. This CDR3 is CASISDRGLTDTQYF. The CDR3 region has the DNA TGTGCCAGCATTTCGGACAGGGGGCTTACAGATACGCAGTATTTT.

To note about this clone: The sample holds other DNA sequences that translate to the same CDR3. The chain employs TRBV5-1 and TRBJ2-5; D remains unclear. The CDR3 is 13 residues long. Trimming left V 0 bases short and J 2 bases short, with 5 bases between. Germline values: CDR1 SGHRS, CDR2 YFSETQ. The CDR3 reads CASSLGVQETQYF. In nucleotides, the CDR3 is TGCGCCAGCAGCTTGGGAGTACAAGAGACCCAGTACTTC.

The chain combines TRBV7-2 with TRBJ2-6; 11 bases line up with TRBD1. CDR3 length equals 16 residues. J lost 8 bases, V lost 4 bases, and 7 bases had no gene match. Germline loops: CDR1 SGHTA, CDR2 FQGNSA. The CDR3 coding sequence is TGTGCCAGCAGCTCAGGACAGGGGGCAGGAACCAACGTCCTGACTTTC. Translated: CASSSGQGAGTNVLTF. The variable domain in full, with the rest retrieved from reference TRBV7-2 and TRBJ2-6, is GAGVSQSPSNKVTEKGKDVELRCDPISGHTALYWYRQSLGQGLEFLIYFQGNSAPDKSGLPSDRFSAERTGGSVSTLTIQRTQQEDSAVYLCASSSGQGAGTNVLTFGAGSRLTVL.

The gene calls are TRBV6-5 and TRBJ1-5, with 10 bases aligning to TRBD1. This CDR3 has 15 residues. V trimming: 7 bases; J trimming: 4 bases; junction bases outside the gene matches: 7. CDR1 and CDR2 from the germline V gene are MNHEY and SVGAGI. Here the CDR3 reads CASNPTGGRNQPQHF. CDR3 DNA: TGTGCCAGCAACCCGACAGGGGGCCGGAATCAGCCCCAGCATTTT.

The chain has TRBV6-2 or TRBV6-3 and TRBJ1-1; TRBD1 is a possible D gene (6 bases). This CDR3 has 15 residues. Germline assignment: CDR1 MNHEY and CDR2 SVGEGT. V lost 4 bases and J 0 bases, leaving 12 bases between the germline ends. DNA of the CDR3: TGTGCCAGCAGTTTCGGACAGACCATGAACACTGAAGCTTTCTTT. Its translation: CASSFGQTMNTEAFF.

The sample holds one count of this clone. The chain links TRBV4-1 to TRBJ2-7; TRBD1 agrees at 12 bases. Germline CDR1 reads MGHRA; CDR2 reads YSYEKL. The CDR3 sequence is 17 residues long. V shed 4 bases, J shed 0 bases, and the junction held 7 bases outside the gene matches. The CDR3 sequence: CASSPGQGATISYEQYF. The CDR3 DNA reads as TGCGCCAGCAGCCCGGGACAGGGGGCGACGATCTCCTACGAGCAGTACTTC.

The chain is built from TRBV9 and TRBJ2-2; D is uncertain. V lost 4 bases and J 6 bases, leaving 19 bases between the germline ends. Looked up from germline, CDR1 is SGDLS and CDR2 is YYNGEE. This CDR3 has 16 amino acids. CDR3 coding DNA: TGTGCCAGCAGCCCCCACCCTACGATTTCGGCCGGGGAGCTGTTTTTT. Translation gives CASSPHPTISAGELFF. The full variable domain, rest sourced from reference TRBV9 and TRBJ2-2, is DSGVTQTPKHLITATGQRVTLRCSPRSGDLSVYWYQQSLDQGLQFLIQYYNGEERAKGNILERFSAQQFPDLHSELNLSSLELGDSALYFCASSPHPTISAGELFFGEGSRLTVL.

The table lists this clone with a few counts. The J gene is TRBJ1-5, the V gene TRBV28, with D perhaps TRBD1 (5 bases). Germline V gives CDR1 MDHEN, CDR2 SYDVKM. The CDR3 is 13 amino acids. V was clipped by 6 bases and J by 6 bases, with 12 bases between them. CDR3 sequence: CASRGGGTQPQHF. CDR3 nucleotides: TGTGCCAGCAGGGGGGGAGGAACTCAGCCCCAGCATTTT.

The chain recombines TRBV5-1 with TRBJ2-7, with D perhaps TRBD1 (6 bases). Germline V gene sequence: CDR1 SGHRS, CDR2 YFSETQ. This CDR3 region has 17 residues. Trimming cost V 7 bases and J 1 base, with 24 bases left between them. CDR3 coding DNA: TGCGCCAGCGCTCCAGGGGCAGGTCCTACCCTTTCCTACGAGCAGTACTTC. It specifies CASAPGAGPTLSYEQYF.

V gene TRBV7-3 combines with J gene TRBJ2-1; the D gene is possibly TRBD2 (5 bases). The CDR3 spans 16 residues. V shed 5 bases and J shed 5 bases, with 19 bases lying between them. CDR1 is SGHTA, CDR2 FQGTGA, per germline. The CDR3 region has the DNA TGTGCCAGCAGCCCAACCAGCGGACTCAAAAACAATGAGCAGTTCTTC. Its protein is CASSPTSGLKNNEQFF.

The chain is built from TRBV18 and TRBJ1-1; D possibly corresponds to TRBD1 (6 bases). V lost 3 bases to trimming and J lost 1 base, with 12 bases between them. The CDR3 is 15 amino acids. CDR1 and CDR2 from the germline V gene are KGHSH and LQKENI. The CDR3 DNA sequence: TGTGCCAGCTCACCCCCAGCAGGGGCGAACACTGAAGCTTTCTTT. Its translation is CASSPPAGANTEAFF.

V is TRBV4-3 and J is TRBJ1-3; D unclear. CDR1 and CDR2 from the germline V gene are LGHNA and YSLEER. This CDR3 spans 16 amino acids. With 0 bases removed from V and 0 bases from J, the gap between germline ends came to 9 bases. In DNA, the CDR3 is TGCGCCAGCAGCCAAGATATAAGAGCCTCTGGAAACACCATATATTTT. Its translation is CASSQDIRASGNTIYF.

The gene calls are TRBV20-1 and TRBJ1-4; D may be TRBD1 (5 bases). Germline CDR1 and CDR2: DFQATT and SNEGSKA (reference sequence). V lost 3 bases and J lost 7, with 18 bases in between. CDR3 length: 15 residues. The CDR3 loop is CSASWVGAMGEKLFF. The CDR3 DNA reads as TGCAGTGCTAGTTGGGTTGGGGCCATGGGTGAAAAACTGTTTTTT.

The rearrangement links TRBV10-3 to TRBJ2-7, with 11 bases fitting TRBD2. CDR3 length equals 15 residues. Germline CDR1 ENHRY, CDR2 SYGVKD. J lost 5 bases, V lost 2 bases, and 5 bases had no gene match. The CDR3 bases are TGTGCCATCAGTGAGACTAGCGGGAGAGTCCACGAGCAGTACTTC. Its protein is CAISETSGRVHEQYF.

The rearrangement links TRBV4-1 to TRBJ1-5; a possible D gene is TRBD1 (5 bases). V was pared by 0 bases and J by 3 bases, with 9 bases between. The CDR3 contains 15 residues. The germline V gene has CDR1 MGHRA and CDR2 YSYEKL. The CDR3 nucleotides read TGCGCCAGCAGCCAAGAAACAGGCATCAATCAGCCCCAGCATTTT. This codes for CASSQETGINQPQHF.

CDR3 amino acids: CASSSIPGLAGVGEQYF. The CDR3 DNA reads as TGTGCCAGCAGCTCAATTCCGGGACTAGCGGGAGTCGGAGAGCAGTACTTC. This sequence joins TRBV7-2 and TRBJ2-7, with 14 bases that match TRBD2. The germline CDR1 and CDR2 sequences are SGHTA and FQGNSA. Losses at the gene ends were 4 bases for V and 7 bases for J; bases not matched to a gene: 12. CDR3 length: 17 amino acids.

This rearrangement joins TRBV9 to TRBJ1-2, with TRBD1 as a possible D gene (6 bases). Germline values: CDR1 SGDLS, CDR2 YYNGEE. Between the trimmed V and J ends, which lost 0 bases and 2 bases, there was a span of 11 bases. The CDR3 runs 15 residues. The CDR3 here is CASSVAPGENYGYTF. CDR3 nucleotides: TGTGCCAGCAGCGTAGCCCCAGGGGAAAACTATGGCTACACCTTC.

The chain carries TRBV7-2 and TRBJ2-5; D perhaps matches TRBD1 (5 bases). Trimming pared 2 bases from V and 3 bases from J, leaving 13 bases between. The CDR3 spans 15 residues. Germline values: CDR1 SGHTA, CDR2 FQGNSA. CDR3 in DNA: TGTGCCAGCAGCTTAATGGGGCAGAATGAAGAGACCCAGTACTTC. This codes for CASSLMGQNEETQYF.

This chain joins TRBV10-3 and TRBJ2-7, with a possible D match to TRBD1 (6 bases). Germline assignment: CDR1 ENHRY and CDR2 SYGVKD. Deletions cut 3 bases from V and 5 bases from J, with 17 bases between. This CDR3 region has 15 residues. Written as DNA, the CDR3 is TGTGCCATCAGTGATGGGGTACAGGGAGCCCACGAGCAGTACTTC. This gives the protein CAISDGVQGAHEQYF.

The chain employs TRBV15 and TRBJ1-1; 10 bases line up with TRBD1. Looked up from germline, CDR1 is LNHNV and CDR2 is YYDKDF (reference sequence). The trim removed 0 bases at V and 7 bases at J, leaving 8 bases unmatched. The CDR3 contains 16 residues. The CDR3 sequence is CATSRDPETGGGEAFF. The CDR3 nucleotides are TGTGCCACCAGCAGAGATCCCGAGACAGGGGGCGGTGAAGCTTTCTTT. Looking up the rest from reference TRBV15 and TRBJ1-1 gives the full variable domain: DAMVIQNPRYQVTQFGKPVTLSCSQTLNHNVMYWYQQKSSQAPKLLFHYYDKDFNNEADTPDNFQSRRPNTSFCFLDIRSPGLGDTAMYLCATSRDPETGGGEAFFGQGTRLTVV.

As for this clone: Its ends do not fully match the called genes, so a read error is possible. The chain uses TRBV10-3 and TRBJ2-7; 7 bases match TRBD2. In germline, CDR1 is ENHRY, CDR2 SYGVKD. This CDR3 spans 17 amino acids. The CDR3 bases are TGTGCCACCAGTGCGGGGAGGTCCAGCGGGACCTCCTACGAGCAGTACTTC. Amino acid sequence: CATSAGRSSGTSYEQYF.

The V gene is TRBV19, the J gene TRBJ1-1; D is possibly TRBD1 (6 bases). Germline V lookup: CDR1 LNHDA, CDR2 SQIVND (reference sequence). Trimming pared 2 bases from V and 0 bases from J, leaving 13 bases between. This CDR3 region has 16 residues. The chain's CDR3 is CASSIPRGQMNTEAFF. DNA for the CDR3: TGTGCCAGTAGTATACCCCGTGGACAGATGAACACTGAAGCTTTCTTT.

The chain has TRBV18 and TRBJ2-1, with D tentatively TRBD2 (7 bases). The CDR3 has 16 residues. V gave up 1 base and J gave up 6 bases, with 16 bases separating them. Germline values: CDR1 KGHSH, CDR2 LQKENI. Here the CDR3 reads CASSPRGGAEVNEQFF. The CDR3 DNA reads TGTGCCAGCTCACCACGTGGGGGGGCGGAGGTCAATGAGCAGTTCTTC.